This section outlines one T cell receptor beta chain sequence together with its context. These data belong to a study of T cells in Graves' hyperthyroidism and ophthalmopathy. Amplification yielded TCR beta CDR3 regions, with RNA transcripts as the source. HTBI primers were employed in a first-round RT-PCR of the TCR CDR3. TCRdb independently ran MiXCR on the multiplex PCR reads; one entry per CDR3 protein. The profile shows about 260,000 distinct CDR3 sequences, about 15% of them singletons. Sample: blood. The receptor comes from a woman under 30 with Graves' ophthalmopathy.

The CDR3 spells CATSDLWTSARTDTQYF. The DNA for the CDR3 is TGTGCCACCAGTGATTTGTGGACTAGCGCGCGCACAGATACGCAGTATTTT. This chain connects TRBV24-1 to TRBJ2-3; 9 nucleotides match TRBD2. Germline assignment: CDR1 KGHDR and CDR2 SFDVKD. The CDR3 is made up of 17 amino acids. With V trimmed by 0 bases and J by 1 base, 4 bases remained unmatched.